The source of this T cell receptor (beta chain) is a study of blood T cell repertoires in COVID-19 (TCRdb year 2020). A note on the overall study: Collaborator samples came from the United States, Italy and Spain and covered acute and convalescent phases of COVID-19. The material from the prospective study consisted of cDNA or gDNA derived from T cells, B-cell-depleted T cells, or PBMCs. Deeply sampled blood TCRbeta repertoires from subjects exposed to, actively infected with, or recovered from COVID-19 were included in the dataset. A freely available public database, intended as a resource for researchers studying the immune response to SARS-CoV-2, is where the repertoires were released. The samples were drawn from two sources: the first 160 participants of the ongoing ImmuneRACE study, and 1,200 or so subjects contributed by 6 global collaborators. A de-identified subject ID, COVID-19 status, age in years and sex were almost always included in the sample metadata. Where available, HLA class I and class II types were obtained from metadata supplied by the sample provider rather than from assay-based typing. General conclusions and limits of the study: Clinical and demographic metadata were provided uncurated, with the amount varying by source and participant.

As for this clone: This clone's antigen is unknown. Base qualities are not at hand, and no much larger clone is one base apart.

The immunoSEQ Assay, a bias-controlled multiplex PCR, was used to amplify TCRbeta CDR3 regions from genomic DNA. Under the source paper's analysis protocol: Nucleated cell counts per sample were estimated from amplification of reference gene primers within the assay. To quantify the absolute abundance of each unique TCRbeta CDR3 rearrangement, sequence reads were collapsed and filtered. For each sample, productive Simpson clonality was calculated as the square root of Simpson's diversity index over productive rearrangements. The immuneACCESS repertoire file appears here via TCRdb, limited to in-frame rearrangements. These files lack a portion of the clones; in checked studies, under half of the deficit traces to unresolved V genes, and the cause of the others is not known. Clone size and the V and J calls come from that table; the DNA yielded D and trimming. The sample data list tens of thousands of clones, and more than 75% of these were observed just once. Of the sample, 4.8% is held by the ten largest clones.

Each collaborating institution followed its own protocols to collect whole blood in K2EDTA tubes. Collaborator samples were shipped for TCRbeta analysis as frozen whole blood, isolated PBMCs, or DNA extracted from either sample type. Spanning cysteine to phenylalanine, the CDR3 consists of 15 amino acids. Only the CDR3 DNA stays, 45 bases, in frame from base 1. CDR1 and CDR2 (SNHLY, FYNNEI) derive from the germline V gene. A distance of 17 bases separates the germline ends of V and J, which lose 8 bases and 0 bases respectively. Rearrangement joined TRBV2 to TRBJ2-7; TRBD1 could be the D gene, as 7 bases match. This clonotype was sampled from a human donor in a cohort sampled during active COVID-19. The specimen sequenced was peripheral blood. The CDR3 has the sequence CASAVEGAISYEQYF. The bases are TGTGCCAGCGCGGTGGAGGGGGCTATCTCCTACGAGCAGTACTTC. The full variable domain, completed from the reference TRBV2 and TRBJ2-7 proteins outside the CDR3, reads EPEVTQTPSHQVTQMGQEVILRCVPISNHLYFYWYRQILGQKVEFLVSFYNNEISEKSEIFDDQFSVERPDGSNFTLKIRSTKLEDSAMYFCASAVEGAISYEQYFGPGTRLTVT.